Below, 31 T cell receptor beta chains from the same sample are listed, as sequenced in a study of OX40 agonist ivuxolimab in advanced cancers. Clones were read by immunoSEQ multiplex PCR, and TCRdb kept only the in-frame ones, dropping some. The sample has tens of thousands of clones, 65% to 90% seen once. This specimen was CD4+ or CD8+ T cells sorted from blood, taken in a trial of the OX40 agonist ivuxolimab. Every receptor here comes from an adult with an advanced solid tumor such as melanoma, head and neck, liver or kidney cancer.

The chain carries TRBV11-3 and TRBJ1-3; D unclear. The ends were cut back, 5 bases at V and 0 bases at J, with 14 bases in the middle. This CDR3 has 16 amino acids. Germline CDR1 SGHNT, CDR2 YENEEA. CDR3 amino acids: CASSPPLVSSGNTIYF. The CDR3 nucleotides are TGTGCCAGCAGCCCACCACTGGTAAGCTCTGGAAACACCATATATTTT.

The CDR3 spells CASGLGSGANEQFF. Written as DNA, the CDR3 is TGTGCTAGTGGTTTGGGGTCGGGAGCCAATGAGCAGTTCTTC. The chain carries TRBV12-5 and TRBJ2-1; TRBD2 might be the D (6 bases). This CDR3 has 14 amino acids. V lost 1 base to trimming and J lost 6 bases, with 10 bases between them. Germline V CDR1 and CDR2: LGHNT, FRNRAP.

The chain has TRBV6-5 and TRBJ1-2, with unresolved D. CDR3 length: 11 residues. Deletions cut 5 bases from V and 7 bases from J, with 8 bases between. The germline CDR1 and CDR2 sequences are MNHEY and SVGAGI. CDR3 sequence (DNA): TGTGCCAGCAGTACACCCAGTGGCTACACCTTC. Its translation is CASSTPSGYTF.

V is TRBV29-1 and J is TRBJ2-7; D is possibly TRBD2 (6 bases). Between the trimmed V and J ends, which lost 5 bases and 3 bases, there was a span of 17 bases. There are 14 residues in the CDR3. Germline values: CDR1 SQVTM, CDR2 ANQGSEA. In DNA, the CDR3 is TGCAGCGTTTCCATTGGCGGGGTGGGCTACGAGCAGTACTTC. This sequence encodes CSVSIGGVGYEQYF.

The V gene is TRBV30, the J gene TRBJ2-2, with 14 bases lining up with TRBD2. Germline V gene sequence: CDR1 GTSNPN, CDR2 SVGIG (reference sequence). The CDR3 consists of 16 residues. Trimming cost V 2 bases and J 7 bases; bases outside gene matches: 6. The CDR3: CAWSTGLAGAIGELFF. The DNA for the CDR3 is TGTGCCTGGAGTACGGGACTAGCGGGAGCGATCGGGGAGCTGTTTTTT. Full variable domain (rest looked up from reference TRBV30 and TRBJ2-2): SQTIHQWPATLVQPVGSPLSLECTVEGTSNPNLYWYRQAAGRGLQLLFYSVGIGQISSEVPQNLSASRPQDRQFILSSKKLLLSDSGFYLCAWSTGLAGAIGELFFGEGSRLTVL.

This chain links TRBV6-1 with TRBJ2-1; D gene ambiguous. The CDR3 has 14 residues. Germline V gene data show CDR1 as MNHNS and CDR2 as SASEGT. The V end was cut by 7 bases, the J end by 0 bases, with 10 bases between. CDR3 coding DNA: TGTGCCAGCAAGGAGACCTTCTCCTACAATGAGCAGTTCTTC. This sequence encodes CASKETFSYNEQFF.

This chain connects TRBV2 to TRBJ1-2; 8 nucleotides line up with TRBD1. CDR1 and CDR2 (germline): SNHLY, FYNNEI. The CDR3 contains 11 residues. V was pared by 5 bases and J by 12 bases, with 5 bases of the junction left unmatched. CDR3 nucleotide sequence: TGTGCCAGCAGTTACACAGGGGGGAACACCTTC. This encodes CASSYTGGNTF.

The V call is TRBV28, the J call TRBJ2-2; D is undetermined. The CDR3 totals 15 residues. The V end lost 5 bases, the J end lost 5 bases, and 15 bases lay between the germline ends. Per the germline V gene, CDR1 is MDHEN and CDR2 is SYDVKM. In nucleotides, the CDR3 is TGTGCCAGCAGTGGGCGCGGTGGTTTTACCGGGGAGCTGTTTTTT. Translating gives CASSGRGGFTGELFF.

This clone came up a few times. The gene calls are TRBV19 and TRBJ2-7, with D perhaps TRBD1 (6 bases). The CDR3 is made up of 13 amino acids. Deletions cut 8 bases from V and 2 bases from J, with 13 bases between. Germline V gene data show CDR1 as LNHDA and CDR2 as SQIVND (reference sequence). This CDR3 is CASARGLTYEQYF. Written as DNA, the CDR3 is TGTGCCAGTGCCAGGGGCCTGACCTACGAGCAGTACTTC.

This rearrangement joins TRBV2 to TRBJ2-1; no reliable D call. Germline V gives CDR1 SNHLY, CDR2 FYNNEI. The CDR3 covers 11 residues. Trimming removed 6 bases from V and 5 bases from J, with 5 bases in between. This CDR3 reads CASSEHNEQFF. The CDR3 nucleotides are TGTGCCAGCAGCGAACACAATGAGCAGTTCTTC.

The V and J genes are TRBV28 and TRBJ2-3; possible D gene TRBD2, 5 bases. The V and J ends lost 2 bases and 0 bases respectively, with 6 bases between them. Germline V gene data show CDR1 as MDHEN and CDR2 as SYDVKM. The CDR3 has 14 residues. CDR3 sequence reads: CASSLGGSTDTQYF. The CDR3 coding sequence is TGTGCCAGCAGTTTAGGCGGGAGCACAGATACGCAGTATTTT.

The genes are TRBV5-6 and TRBJ2-5; 8 bases map to TRBD2. Germline V CDR1 and CDR2: SGHDT, YYEEEE. The CDR3 runs to 16 residues. The J segment lost 1 base and the V segment lost 5 bases, leaving 10 bases of the junction unmatched. The chain's CDR3 is CASSRGGSTFQETQYF. The CDR3 DNA reads as TGTGCCAGCAGTCGGGGGGGATCCACTTTCCAAGAGACCCAGTACTTC.

The chain joins TRBV27 to TRBJ2-7; 7 bases fit TRBD1. The CDR3 totals 14 residues. Germline loops: CDR1 MNHEY, CDR2 SMNVEV (reference sequence). Trimming cost V 6 bases and J 0 bases; bases outside gene matches: 5. CDR3 in amino acids: CASSQTGSSYEQYF. The DNA for the CDR3 is TGTGCCAGCAGCCAGACAGGGAGCTCCTACGAGCAGTACTTC.

The V call is TRBV28, the J call TRBJ2-7, with 9 bases identical to TRBD2. The V and J ends lost 5 bases and 6 bases, in that order; junction bases with no gene match: 2. This CDR3 has 12 residues. The germline V gene encodes CDR1 MDHEN and CDR2 SYDVKM. The CDR3 loop reads CASSLLAGEQYF. The CDR3 bases are TGTGCCAGCAGTCTACTAGCGGGCGAGCAGTACTTC.

V usage is TRBV5-1 and J usage is TRBJ1-2; the D is unclear. Between the trimmed V and J ends, which lost 4 bases and 8 bases, there was a span of 18 bases. There are 14 residues in the CDR3. Germline CDR1 and CDR2: SGHRS and YFSETQ. Written as DNA, the CDR3 is TGCGCCAGCAGCACACCGGACCTATCTCGGGGCTACACCTTC. Residues: CASSTPDLSRGYTF.

The chain combines TRBV19 with TRBJ2-7; D possibly corresponds to TRBD1 (6 bases). CDR3 length equals 14 residues. CDR1 LNHDA and CDR2 SQIVND come from the germline V gene (reference sequence). The V end lost 3 bases, the J end lost 0 bases, and 9 bases lay between the germline ends. CDR3 sequence: CASSIRTASYEQYF. CDR3 DNA: TGTGCCAGTAGTATCCGGACAGCCTCCTACGAGCAGTACTTC. The whole variable domain, remainder taken from reference TRBV19 and TRBJ2-7, is DGGITQSPKYLFRKEGQNVTLSCEQNLNHDAMYWYRQDPGQGLRLIYYSQIVNDFQKGDIAEGYSVSREKKESFPLTVTSAQKNPTAFYLCASSIRTASYEQYFGPGTRLTVT.

The V gene is TRBV28, the J gene TRBJ2-7; possibly TRBD1 for D (6 bases). The germline V and J ends were trimmed by 4 bases and 1 base, with 14 bases remaining between them. CDR3 length: 15 amino acids. CDR1 MDHEN and CDR2 SYDVKM come from the germline V gene. CDR3 in amino acids: CASSSPADSSYEQYF. The DNA of the CDR3 is TGTGCCAGCAGTTCCCCCGCGGACAGTTCCTACGAGCAGTACTTC.

This chain uses TRBV7-3 with TRBJ2-7, with 10 bases that match TRBD1. This CDR3 comprises 14 residues. V gave up 4 bases and J gave up 7 bases; unmatched junction bases: 7. CDR1 is SGHTA and CDR2 is FQGTGA in the germline V gene. CDR3 protein: CASSSSRTGGEQYF. The CDR3 nucleotides are TGTGCCAGCAGCTCAAGCAGGACAGGGGGTGAGCAGTACTTC.

This clone is a singleton in its sample. This rearrangement joins TRBV18 to TRBJ2-7, with D perhaps matching TRBD1 or TRBD2 (5 bases each). The CDR3 consists of 15 residues. Trimming took 0 bases from V and 2 from J, leaving 11 bases between them. The V gene's germline CDR1 is KGHSH and CDR2 LQKENI. The chain's CDR3 is CASSPPGRGTYEQYF. The CDR3 DNA is TGTGCCAGCTCACCACCGGGACGGGGAACCTACGAGCAGTACTTC.

The chain has TRBV6-5 and TRBJ2-1; no definite D call. V was cut by 2 bases and J by 5 bases, with 7 bases left in between. This CDR3 has 13 residues. CDR1 is MNHEY, CDR2 SVGAGI, per germline. The CDR3 spells CASSYDLNNEQFF. CDR3 in DNA: TGTGCCAGCAGTTACGACCTCAACAATGAGCAGTTCTTC.

The count of this clone is one. The chain recombines TRBV7-9 with TRBJ2-2; weak D call: TRBD2 (6 bases). Per the germline V gene, CDR1 is SEHNR and CDR2 is FQNEAQ (reference sequence). V lost 1 base to trimming and J lost 9 bases, with 18 bases between them. The CDR3 has 16 amino acids. The CDR3 protein is CASSLVTGLPPRELFF. In DNA form, the CDR3 reads TGTGCCAGCAGCTTAGTAACGGGACTTCCCCCCCGGGAGCTGTTTTTT.

V gene TRBV5-6 combines with J gene TRBJ2-7, with 11 bases that match TRBD1. CDR1 is SGHDT, CDR2 YYEEEE, per germline. The CDR3 length is 15 residues. The V segment lost 2 bases and the J segment 5 bases; nucleotides outside the gene matches: 6. This CDR3 is CASSFRDRGFDEQYF. The CDR3 bases are TGTGCCAGCAGCTTCCGGGACAGGGGGTTCGACGAGCAGTACTTC.

The V gene is TRBV28, the J gene TRBJ1-1; D remains unclear. Germline CDR1 and CDR2: MDHEN and SYDVKM. The CDR3 has 16 amino acids. Trimming stripped 6 bases from V and 0 bases from J, with 17 bases between. In nucleotides, the CDR3 is TGTGCCAGCAGCTCGCTGACTGGAGGTGTGAACACTGAAGCTTTCTTT. Translated, it gives CASSSLTGGVNTEAFF. The whole variable domain, remainder taken from reference TRBV28 and TRBJ1-1, is DVKVTQSSRYLVKRTGEKVFLECVQDMDHENMFWYRQDPGLGLRLIYFSYDVKMKEKGDIPEGYSVSREKKERFSLILESASTNQTSMYLCASSSLTGGVNTEAFFGQGTRLTVV.

The count of this clone is one. Other DNA sequences within the sample encode an identical CDR3. This chain uses TRBV7-6 with TRBJ2-5; D gene ambiguous. The germline gives CDR1 SGHVS, CDR2 FNYEAQ. Trimming stripped 5 bases from V and 2 bases from J, with 3 bases between. The CDR3 extends over 11 amino acids. CDR3 sequence: CASSLQETQYF. The DNA of the CDR3 is TGTGCCAGCAGCCTACAAGAGACCCAGTACTTC.

This clone was seen a few times. J is TRBJ2-1 and V is TRBV2; D call uncertain. The germline gives CDR1 SNHLY, CDR2 FYNNEI. The V gene lost 0 bases and the J gene lost 7 bases, with 13 bases spanning the gap. The CDR3 covers 15 residues. The DNA for the CDR3 is TGTGCCAGCAGTGAAGCGGCTCAGACAAGGAATGAGCAGTTCTTC. Protein: CASSEAAQTRNEQFF.

This clone has only one observation. This chain uses TRBV4-1 with TRBJ2-7; D may be TRBD2 (6 bases). Germline CDR1 MGHRA, CDR2 YSYEKL. Between the trimmed V and J ends, which lost 0 bases and 1 base, there was a span of 13 bases. This CDR3 has 16 amino acids. Written as DNA, the CDR3 is TGCGCCAGCAGCCAAGAGAGTAGCGGTAATTCCTACGAGCAGTACTTC. Its translation: CASSQESSGNSYEQYF.

The genes are TRBV29-1 and TRBJ1-1, with TRBD1 as a possible D gene (5 bases). This CDR3 contains 14 residues. Between the trimmed V and J ends, which lost 8 bases and 0 bases, there was a span of 16 bases. CDR1 and CDR2 from the germline V gene are SQVTM and ANQGSEA. Written as DNA, the CDR3 is TGCAGCACTGAGACCGGGACCGTGAACACTGAAGCTTTCTTT. Amino acid sequence: CSTETGTVNTEAFF. The variable domain in full, with the rest retrieved from reference TRBV29-1 and TRBJ1-1, is SAVISQKPSRDICQRGTSLTIQCQVDSQVTMMFWYRQQPGQSLTLIATANQGSEATYESGFVIDKFPISRPNLTFSTLTVSNMSPEDSSIYLCSTETGTVNTEAFFGQGTRLTVV.

This chain uses TRBV5-1 with TRBJ2-5; the match to TRBD2 covers 14 bases. J was trimmed by 2 bases and V by 2 bases; bases with no gene match: 8. CDR3 length equals 18 residues. Germline V gene data show CDR1 as SGHRS and CDR2 as YFSETQ. The CDR3 here is CASSLAGLAGVGQETQYF. The CDR3 DNA sequence: TGCGCCAGCAGCTTAGCGGGACTAGCGGGAGTGGGTCAAGAGACCCAGTACTTC.

V usage is TRBV19 and J usage is TRBJ1-2; perhaps TRBD1 as D (5 bases). The CDR3 has 14 residues. V lost 3 bases and J lost 3, with 11 bases in between. Looked up from germline, CDR1 is LNHDA and CDR2 is SQIVND (reference sequence). The CDR3 region has the DNA TGTGCCAGTAGTATCGAGGGGACCGACTATGGCTACACCTTC. Encoded protein: CASSIEGTDYGYTF.

The chain couples TRBV28 to TRBJ2-1; TRBD2 aligns across 10 bases. The V gene's germline CDR1 is MDHEN and CDR2 SYDVKM. Trimming cost V 5 bases and J 4 bases; bases outside gene matches: 8. The CDR3 runs 16 residues. CDR3 region: CASSLPGLAAYNEQFF. CDR3 in DNA: TGTGCCAGCAGTCTACCCGGACTAGCGGCGTACAATGAGCAGTTCTTC.

This chain connects TRBV30 to TRBJ1-4, with D perhaps TRBD1 (6 bases). Deletions cut 3 bases from V and 8 bases from J, with 13 bases between. The germline CDR1 and CDR2 sequences are GTSNPN and SVGIG (reference sequence). The CDR3 loop spans 13 amino acids. This CDR3 is CAWSTGMREKLFF. CDR3 DNA sequence: TGTGCCTGGAGCACAGGGATGAGAGAAAAACTGTTTTTT.